This TCR beta chain was recovered during a study of cytomegalovirus exposure and HLA in healthy donors. Germline V gives CDR1 LGHNA, CDR2 YNFKEQ. The CDR3 is 17 residues long. Trimming took 5 bases from V and 2 from J, leaving 18 bases between them. The study ran its PCR with 60 Vbeta and 13 Jbeta primers. Here immunoSEQ multiplex PCR was the method, and the copy in TCRdb shows in-frame clones only, minus some. The table shows 180,000 or so clones, with around 80% occurring only once. The chain links TRBV4-2 to TRBJ1-4; TRBD1 might be the D (6 bases). The sequence was obtained from a woman aged 45 to 65 in good health and CMV-seronegative. The sequenced sample consisted of PBMCs. CDR3 sequence: CASSLPARGATNEKLFF. CDR3 nucleotides: TGTGCCAGCAGCTTACCCGCACGGGGGGCGACTAATGAAAAACTGTTTTTT.